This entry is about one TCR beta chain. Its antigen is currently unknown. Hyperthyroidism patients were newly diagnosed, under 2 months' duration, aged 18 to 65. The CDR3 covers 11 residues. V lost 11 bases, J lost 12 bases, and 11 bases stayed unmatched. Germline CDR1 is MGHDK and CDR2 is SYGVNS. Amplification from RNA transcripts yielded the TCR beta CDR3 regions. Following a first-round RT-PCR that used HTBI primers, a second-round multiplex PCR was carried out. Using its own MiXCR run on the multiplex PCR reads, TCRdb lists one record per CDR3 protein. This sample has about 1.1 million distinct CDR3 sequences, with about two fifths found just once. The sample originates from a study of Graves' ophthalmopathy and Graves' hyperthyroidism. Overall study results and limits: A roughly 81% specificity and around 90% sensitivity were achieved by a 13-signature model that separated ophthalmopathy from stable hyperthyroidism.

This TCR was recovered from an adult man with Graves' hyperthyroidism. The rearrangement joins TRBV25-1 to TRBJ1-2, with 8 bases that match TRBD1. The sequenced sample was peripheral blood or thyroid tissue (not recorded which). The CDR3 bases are TGTGCCTCAACTGGGGCCAGGGGGCACACCTTC. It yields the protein CASTGARGHTF.